This paragraph reports one T cell receptor (beta chain). Its antigen specificity is not known. Base-call qualities are not available, and no considerably larger clone is one nucleotide away. Based on the germline V gene, the CDR1 and CDR2 sequences are MNHEY and SVGEGT. After removal of 0 bases from V and 4 bases from J, the junction retains 10 bases not matched to a gene. The CDR3, cysteine through phenylalanine, is 17 amino acids long. Only the CDR3 region is kept as DNA, spanning 51 bases read in frame from base 1. This entry comes from a study of T cells after yellow fever vaccination (dated by TCRdb to the late 2010s). Notes on the research overall: The SMART-Seq v4 Ultra Low Input RNA kit was used to prepare libraries from fractions with low cell numbers. To follow T-cell clones before and after both primary and booster YFV17D yellow fever vaccination, bulk TCR alpha and beta repertoires underwent longitudinal sequencing. Two healthy male donors, one aged 18 to 29 and one aged 30 to 40 years, were included in the cohort. Bulk PBMC replicates and cell subsets were isolated from blood drawn at multiple timepoints before and after both primary and secondary immunization.

Read against the paper, the sample's treatment or condition label means: live attenuated yellow fever vaccine strain. At every blood-draw timepoint, two biological replicates of bulk PBMCs were collected. A standard Ficoll-Paque protocol was used to isolate PBMCs from peripheral blood. TriZol was used to extract RNA from bulk PBMCs, from CD4 and CD8 fractions, and from dextramer-positive and dextramer-negative fractions. General findings and caveats noted by the study authors: The study included only two donors, which limits how far the findings can be generalized. Compared with the primary T-cell response, the secondary T-cell response was faster but weaker, reaching its peak on day 5 rather than on day 15. A small share of clonotypes was detected in both CD4 and CD8 compartments, with the overlap likely arising from convergent recombination. After the booster, most of the clones that had expanded following primary vaccination were detected again (around 95% of CD4 and roughly 88% of CD8), which suggests that memory was broadly maintained. FACS-sorted repertoires could contain abundant contaminating clonotypes from the bulk population, so computational filtering was required.

Synthesis of TCR cDNA relied on 5'RACE template switching, a step that introduced a universal primer site along with unique molecular identifiers. Priming for cDNA synthesis came from both the TCR alpha and TCR beta constant segments. Library amplification used two PCR steps, and the second PCR step added sample barcodes and sequencing adapters. Sequencing of libraries was performed on Illumina HiSeq 2500 (2x100 bp) or NovaSeq (2x150 bp). In the original analysis: MIGEC handled demultiplexing of reads and collapsing into UMI consensus sequences, while MiXCR performed V(D)J alignment. Vaccine-responding clonotypes were defined with edgeR using replicate PBMC samples, requiring FDR below 0.01 and a log2 fold change above 5 up to day 15. Each bulk clonotype received a CD4 or CD8 identity based on whether the sequenced CD4 or CD8 repertoire contained that clonotype at higher abundance. TCRdb took the public reads, trimmed them with fastp at Q25, ran MiXCR for clone calling and kept in-frame beta chains. Each CDR3 protein gets just one entry, which takes the most common genes and DNA from the rows behind it. It is TCRdb's table, rather than the study itself, that gives the V and J calls and clone size. The sample records approximately 550,000 distinct CDR3 sequences, roughly 19% of which are singletons. The top ten hold approximately 14% of the sample.

The starting material was PBMCs, obtained 15 days after the yellow fever booster vaccination. The clonotype originates from a man aged 30 to 39 who received the YFV17D yellow fever vaccine. The chain links TRBV6-2 or TRBV6-3 with TRBJ1-1, and TRBD1 matches 8 of the central bases. Read as DNA, the sequence is TGTGCCAGCAGTTACTCGGGGACAGGCCCCAGGGGCACTGAAGCTTTCTTT. Its amino acids are CASSYSGTGPRGTEAFF.